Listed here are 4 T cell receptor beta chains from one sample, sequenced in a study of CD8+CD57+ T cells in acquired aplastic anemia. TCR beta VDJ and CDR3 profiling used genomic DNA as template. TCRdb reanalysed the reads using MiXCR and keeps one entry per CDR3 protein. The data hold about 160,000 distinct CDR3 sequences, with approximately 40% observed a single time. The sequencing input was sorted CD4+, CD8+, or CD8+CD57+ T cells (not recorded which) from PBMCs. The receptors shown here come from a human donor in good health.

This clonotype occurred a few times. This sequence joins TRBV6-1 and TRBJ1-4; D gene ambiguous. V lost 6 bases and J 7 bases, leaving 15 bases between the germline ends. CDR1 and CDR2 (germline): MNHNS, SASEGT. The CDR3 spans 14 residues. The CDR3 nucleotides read TGTGCCAGCAGGAGGGAATCTAGTGCTGAAAAACTGTTTTTT. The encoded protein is CASRRESSAEKLFF.

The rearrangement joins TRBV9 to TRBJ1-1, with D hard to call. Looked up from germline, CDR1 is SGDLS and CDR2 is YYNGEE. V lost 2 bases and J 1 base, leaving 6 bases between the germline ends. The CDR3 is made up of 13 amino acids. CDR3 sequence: CASSVSGNTEAFF. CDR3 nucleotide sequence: TGTGCCAGCAGCGTGTCGGGGAACACTGAAGCTTTCTTT. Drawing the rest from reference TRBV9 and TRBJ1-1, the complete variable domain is DSGVTQTPKHLITATGQRVTLRCSPRSGDLSVYWYQQSLDQGLQFLIQYYNGEERAKGNILERFSAQQFPDLHSELNLSSLELGDSALYFCASSVSGNTEAFFGQGTRLTVV.

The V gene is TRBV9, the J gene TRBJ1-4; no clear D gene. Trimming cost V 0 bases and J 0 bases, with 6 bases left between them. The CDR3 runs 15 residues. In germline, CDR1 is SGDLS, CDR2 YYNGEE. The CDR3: CASSVGATTNEKLFF. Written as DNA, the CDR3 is TGTGCCAGCAGCGTAGGTGCGACAACTAATGAAAAACTGTTTTTT.

Here the CDR3 reads CSVEGDTSGRVDEQFF. As DNA, the CDR3 is TGCAGCGTTGAAGGCGACACTAGCGGGAGGGTGGATGAGCAGTTCTTC. The rearrangement joins TRBV29-1 to TRBJ2-1; the match to TRBD2 covers 13 bases. Germline assignment: CDR1 SQVTM and CDR2 ANQGSEA. With V trimmed by 1 base and J by 8 bases, 8 bases remained unmatched. This CDR3 has 16 residues.